One and the same sample provided the 8 T cell receptor beta chains below, sequenced in a study of blood T cells in healthy people across ages. The second PCR ran roughly 6 to 11 cycles with a sample-barcoded 5' primer and J-beta primers. TCRdb recomputed calls from the 5' RACE reads with MiXCR, one row per CDR3 protein. The table has approximately 600,000 distinct CDR3 sequences, roughly 58% seen once; the top ten hold 30% to 45%. Sequenced sample: blood. The receptors were sampled from a man aged 60 to 69 in good health.

The V gene is TRBV7-2, the J gene TRBJ2-1, with 9 positions matching TRBD2. Germline V lookup: CDR1 SGHTA, CDR2 FQGNSA. V shed 5 bases and J 13 bases; nucleotides not matched to a gene: 9. This CDR3 is built from 13 residues. DNA of the CDR3: TGTGCCAGCAGCGTTCTGGCGGGGGGGCCTCAGTTCTTC. This codes for CASSVLAGGPQFF. Using reference TRBV7-2 and TRBJ2-1 for the parts outside the CDR3, the full variable domain is GAGVSQSPSNKVTEKGKDVELRCDPISGHTALYWYRQSLGQGLEFLIYFQGNSAPDKSGLPSDRFSAERTGGSVSTLTIQRTQQEDSAVYLCASSVLAGGPQFFGPGTRLTVL.

This chain connects TRBV18 to TRBJ2-1; either TRBD1 or TRBD2 may fit D (5 bases each). CDR3 size: 15 residues. V gave up 2 bases and J gave up 3 bases, with 11 bases separating them. In germline, CDR1 is KGHSH, CDR2 LQKENI. CDR3 coding DNA: TGTGCCAGCTCACCAACAAGGGACGGCTACAATGAGCAGTTCTTC. Translated, it gives CASSPTRDGYNEQFF.

Concerning this clonotype: Relative to the germline gene, one junction end is altered; a read error may explain this. The J gene is TRBJ2-4, the V gene TRBV4-2; D possibly corresponds to TRBD1 (5 bases). The CDR3 length is 14 residues. The germline V gene has CDR1 LGHNA and CDR2 YNFKEQ. The CDR3 spells CAGSQEVQGSIQYF. CDR3 nucleotides: TGTGCCGGCAGCCAAGAAGTCCAGGGCAGCATTCAGTACTTC.

The chain uses TRBV20-1 and TRBJ1-4, with unresolved D. Germline-derived CDR1 and CDR2 are DFQATT and SNEGSKA (reference sequence). The CDR3 contains 14 residues. V lost 5 bases, J lost 0 bases, and 10 bases lay in between. CDR3 sequence: CSAAEQPTNEKLFF. As DNA, the CDR3 is TGCAGTGCTGCAGAGCAACCAACTAATGAAAAACTGTTTTTT.

V gene TRBV27 combines with J gene TRBJ2-5; TRBD1 matches 9 bases. TRBJ2-7 explains the end of the DNA better; the J call may be wrong. Germline CDR1 and CDR2: MNHEY and SMNVEV (reference sequence). The CDR3 sequence is 14 residues long. CDR3 protein: CASRGTGHSYEQYF. The CDR3 coding sequence is TGTGCCAGCAGGGGGACAGGGCACTCCTACGAGCAGTACTTC.

The chain carries TRBV29-1 and TRBJ2-5; tentative D call: TRBD1 (7 bases). There are 13 residues in the CDR3. Between the trimmed V and J ends, which lost 4 bases and 5 bases, there was a span of 14 bases. CDR1 is SQVTM, CDR2 ANQGSEA, per germline. In nucleotides, the CDR3 is TGCAGCGTTGGCAAGACAGGGAGGGAGACCCAGTACTTC. Translating gives CSVGKTGRETQYF.

With regard to this clonotype: This likely comes from a read error, as the CDR3 has no conserved phenylalanine or tryptophan at its end. J is TRBJ2-5 and V is TRBV11-2; 7 bases fit TRBD2. The CDR3 spans 15 residues. Germline trimming cut 1 base from V and 3 bases from J; bases unmatched to any gene: 5. Germline CDR1 and CDR2: SGHAT and FQNNGV. The CDR3 loop is CASSLVLAEKETQYS. CDR3 nucleotides: TGTGCCAGCAGCTTAGTTCTAGCGGAAAAAGAGACCCAGTACTCC.

This clonotype turned up a few times. The rearrangement links TRBV9 to TRBJ1-2, with unresolved D. This CDR3 has 18 amino acids. V was trimmed by 6 bases and J by 1 base, leaving 25 bases between them. Germline assignment: CDR1 SGDLS and CDR2 YYNGEE. CDR3: CASTKRREGLIGNYGYTF. In nucleotides, the CDR3 is TGTGCCAGCACGAAACGCCGGGAGGGTCTTATTGGTAACTATGGCTACACCTTC.